This T cell receptor beta chain was captured in a study of shared clonotypes between healthy human individuals. General study points: Compared with memory subsets, naive subsets generally had larger estimated richness.

Notes on this clone: Its antigen remains unidentified.

The naive CD8 fraction comprised CD45RO-negative cells positively selected for CCR7 and excluded terminally differentiated effector memory CD45RA+ cells. V lost 1 base, J lost 5 bases, and 14 bases lay in between. This CDR3 is 15 amino acids long. Per germline, CDR1 SGHAT and CDR2 FQNNGV. The repertoire was sequenced with immunoSEQ multiplex PCR; TCRdb's copy has only in-frame clones and lacks some. Of 2 million or so clones listed, roughly 94% were seen once; the top ten hold approximately 1.2%. Sequencing was performed on naive CD8+ T cells sorted from blood. The receptor comes from a man younger than 35 in good health. The chain combines TRBV11-2 with TRBJ2-5; the D gene is possibly TRBD2 (6 bases). In DNA, the CDR3 is TGTGCCAGCAGCTTAGGTACTAGCTACGTGGAGACCCAGTACTTC. This codes for CASSLGTSYVETQYF. The complete variable domain, with remaining parts taken from reference TRBV11-2 and TRBJ2-5, reads EAGVAQSPRYKIIEKRQSVAFWCNPISGHATLYWYQQILGQGPKLLIQFQNNGVVDDSQLPKDRFSAERLKGVDSTLKIQPAKLEDSAVYLCASSLGTSYVETQYFGPGTRLLVL.